What follows is one T cell receptor (beta chain) and its context. What it binds is not known. One end of the junction does not line up with germline, which may come from a read error. The CDR3 sequence is 13 residues long. Germline loops: CDR1 SNHLY, CDR2 FYNNEI. 13 Jbeta primers and 60 Vbeta primers were used for the PCR. The assay was immunoSEQ multiplex PCR, and TCRdb's table has in-frame clones only and misses some. The sample holds about 160,000 clones, 70% to 85% seen once. This entry belongs to a study of cytomegalovirus exposure and HLA in healthy donors. Findings and limits, study-wide: The number of N-insertions in an Asian-associated ancestry cluster was reportedly below the roughly 620-donor mean in a later analysis. TCR beta chains numbering 150 to 200 were designated cytomegalovirus-associated. With high specificity and sensitivity, the classifier reportedly diagnosed cytomegalovirus status. An assumption of roughly uniform sequencing depth across donors underlay the presence/absence analyses.

The genes are TRBV2 and TRBJ1-5, with D possibly being TRBD1 (5 bases). This receptor was taken from a man in his forties in good health and CMV-seronegative. Sequencing was performed on PBMCs. The CDR3 loop reads CASSVQENRPQHF. Here the CDR3 DNA reads TGTGCCAGCAGTGTACAGGAGAATCGGCCCCAGCATTTT.